One sample yielded the 21 T cell receptor beta chains listed below, sequenced in a study of control samples from healthy donors and cancer patients. Repertoires were generated with immunoSEQ multiplex PCR, while TCRdb's copy carries only in-frame clones and drops some. The sample shows about 140,000 clones, 88% of them seen only once. What was sequenced was blood. These receptors originate from a woman in her 30s in good health.

The rearrangement links TRBV3-1 (or the pseudogene TRBV3-2) to TRBJ1-2; weak D call: TRBD1 (6 bases). Germline V lookup: CDR1 LGHDT, CDR2 YNNKEL (reference sequence). This CDR3 contains 15 residues. V was cut by 1 base and J by 4 bases, with 13 bases left in between. The CDR3 bases are TGTGCCAGCAGCCAAGGCCAGGGGTCCCCCTATGGCTACACCTTC. Amino acid sequence: CASSQGQGSPYGYTF.

The gene calls are TRBV30 and TRBJ1-2; D is ambiguous. This CDR3 has 12 residues. V lost 1 base, J lost 3 bases, and 6 bases lay in between. Germline CDR1 GTSNPN, CDR2 SVGIG (reference sequence). Here the CDR3 DNA reads TGTGCCTGGAGTGGCCCGGACTATGGCTACACCTTC. Translated, it gives CAWSGPDYGYTF.

This clone has only one observation. V usage is TRBV7-2 and J usage is TRBJ2-2, with D possibly matching TRBD2 (6 bases). The V end was cut by 5 bases, the J end by 1 base, with 14 bases between. The germline V gene encodes CDR1 SGHTA and CDR2 FQGNSA. The CDR3 totals 16 residues. The CDR3 nucleotides read TGTGCCAGCAGCCCTCTTAGCGGAGGGAACACCGGGGAGCTGTTTTTT. The encoded protein is CASSPLSGGNTGELFF.

This chain links TRBV7-9 with TRBJ2-7, with D hard to call. The V gene's germline CDR1 is SEHNR and CDR2 FQNEAQ (reference sequence). The CDR3 runs to 14 residues. Trimming left V 3 bases short and J 3 bases short, with 12 bases between. The CDR3 coding sequence is TGTGCCAGCAGCTTCCTCAAGGGCGGCTACGAGCAGTACTTC. Protein: CASSFLKGGYEQYF.

This chain links TRBV9 with TRBJ2-5; TRBD2 matches at 12 bases. This CDR3 is 16 amino acids long. Per germline, CDR1 SGDLS and CDR2 YYNGEE. Trimming took 4 bases from V and 3 from J; bases not matched to a gene: 7. CDR3 DNA: TGTGCCAGCAGCCCGACCCTAGCGGGGGGGGAAGAGACCCAGTACTTC. Protein product: CASSPTLAGGEETQYF.

This clone came up once. This rearrangement joins TRBV20-1 to TRBJ1-4; D remains ambiguous. This CDR3 spans 13 amino acids. Germline loops: CDR1 DFQATT, CDR2 SNEGSKA (reference sequence). V was trimmed by 3 bases and J by 0 bases, leaving 5 bases between them. CDR3 region: CSASFATNEKLFF. The CDR3 nucleotides are TGCAGTGCTAGTTTTGCAACTAATGAAAAACTGTTTTTT.

This chain joins TRBV28 and TRBJ2-7; TRBD2 might be the D (5 bases). From germline, CDR1 is MDHEN and CDR2 SYDVKM. This CDR3 region has 12 residues. The germline V and J ends were trimmed by 3 bases and 7 bases, with 10 bases remaining between them. In DNA form, the CDR3 reads TGTGCCAGCAGTTTCAGCGGCAGAGAGCAGTACTTC. Protein product: CASSFSGREQYF.

J is TRBJ1-2 and V is TRBV29-1; no firm D call. Germline V gene data show CDR1 as SQVTM and CDR2 as ANQGSEA. V was shortened by 5 bases and J by 8 bases, with 12 bases between the two germline ends. The CDR3 totals 11 residues. The DNA for the CDR3 is TGCAGCGTTCCAGACCGCCGGGGCTACACCTTC. It is translated as CSVPDRRGYTF.

The rearrangement joins TRBV28 to TRBJ2-7, with 9 bases aligning to TRBD1. CDR1 MDHEN and CDR2 SYDVKM come from the germline V gene. This CDR3 region has 14 residues. Trimming took 5 bases from V and 2 from J; bases not matched to a gene: 4. The CDR3 loop is CASSTGTGPYEQYF. The DNA of the CDR3 is TGTGCCAGCAGTACCGGGACAGGGCCCTACGAGCAGTACTTC.

The rearrangement uses TRBV5-1 and TRBJ2-5; D remains unclear. The CDR3 totals 13 residues. Germline V CDR1 and CDR2: SGHRS, YFSETQ. The germline V and J ends were trimmed by 0 bases and 2 bases, with 5 bases remaining between them. The CDR3 DNA follows: TGCGCCAGCAGCTTGGGAGGACAAGAGACCCAGTACTTC. Its translation is CASSLGGQETQYF.

This clone was picked up one time. This chain connects TRBV29-1 to TRBJ1-2, with D unclear. Trimming shortened V by 3 bases and J by 1 base, and 6 bases separated the two germline ends. Germline CDR1 reads SQVTM; CDR2 reads ANQGSEA. The CDR3 sequence is 12 residues long. CDR3 sequence (DNA): TGCAGCGTTGAGTCGGTTAACTATGGCTACACCTTC. Translated, it gives CSVESVNYGYTF. Complete variable domain (other parts from reference TRBV29-1 and TRBJ1-2): SAVISQKPSRDICQRGTSLTIQCQVDSQVTMMFWYRQQPGQSLTLIATANQGSEATYESGFVIDKFPISRPNLTFSTLTVSNMSPEDSSIYLCSVESVNYGYTFGSGTRLTVV.

This chain joins TRBV6-5 and TRBJ2-7, with a weak D call TRBD2 (6 bases). The length of the CDR3 is 13 residues. The germline gives CDR1 MNHEY, CDR2 SVGAGI. Trimming left V 7 bases short and J 2 bases short, with 12 bases between. The CDR3 region is CASKVGGTYEQYF. The CDR3, as DNA: TGTGCCAGCAAGGTTGGGGGGACCTACGAGCAGTACTTC.

The J gene is TRBJ1-5, the V gene TRBV9, with 9 positions matching TRBD1. V was clipped by 0 bases and J by 4 bases; unmatched bases: 2. This CDR3 has 15 amino acids. CDR1 and CDR2 (germline): SGDLS, YYNGEE. Here the CDR3 DNA reads TGTGCCAGCAGCGTAGAAGGGACAGGGAATCAGCCCCAGCATTTT. This codes for CASSVEGTGNQPQHF.

The V gene is TRBV2, the J gene TRBJ2-3; tentative D call: TRBD1 (7 bases). The CDR3 extends over 14 amino acids. Germline V gene sequence: CDR1 SNHLY, CDR2 FYNNEI. Trimming took off 8 bases at V and 6 bases at J, with 18 bases between the two ends. CDR3 bases: TGTGCCAGCCTCATGGGGGCAGGGGGGGATACGCAGTATTTT. Translating gives CASLMGAGGDTQYF. Full variable domain (outside the CDR3, taken from reference TRBV2 and TRBJ2-3): EPEVTQTPSHQVTQMGQEVILRCVPISNHLYFYWYRQILGQKVEFLVSFYNNEISEKSEIFDDQFSVERPDGSNFTLKIRSTKLEDSAMYFCASLMGAGGDTQYFGPGTRLTVL.

The V gene is TRBV11-2, the J gene TRBJ2-4, with D possibly TRBD2 on 7 matching bases. CDR1 is SGHAT and CDR2 is FQNNGV in the germline V gene. V shed 2 bases and J shed 4 bases, with 9 bases lying between them. The CDR3 loop spans 14 amino acids. Written as DNA, the CDR3 is TGTGCCAGCAGCTTAAGCGGGACAAAAAACATTCAGTACTTC. This codes for CASSLSGTKNIQYF.

V usage is TRBV7-6 and J usage is TRBJ2-2; 12 bases align to TRBD1. The CDR3 is 18 amino acids. The germline gives CDR1 SGHVS, CDR2 FNYEAQ. The V gene end was trimmed by 4 bases and the J gene end by 5 bases; junction bases not matched to a gene: 11. The CDR3 loop reads CASSYLTGTGGATGELFF. The CDR3 DNA reads as TGTGCCAGCAGCTACCTAACCGGGACAGGGGGCGCGACCGGGGAGCTGTTTTTT.

The rearrangement uses TRBV3-1 (or the pseudogene TRBV3-2) and TRBJ1-2; D is uncertain. Trimming removed 1 base at V and 0 bases at J, with 15 bases between. CDR1 and CDR2 from the germline V gene are LGHDT and YNNKEL (reference sequence). There are 17 residues in the CDR3. CDR3 DNA: TGTGCCAGCAGCCAAGTGGGCCAAGGCTACACTAACTATGGCTACACCTTC. Translating gives CASSQVGQGYTNYGYTF.

V usage is TRBV6-4 and J usage is TRBJ2-6, with 12 bases aligning to TRBD1. The CDR3 has 18 residues. The V and J ends lost 6 bases and 2 bases, in that order; junction bases with no gene match: 8. Germline loops: CDR1 MRHNA, CDR2 SNTAGT. In nucleotides, the CDR3 is TGTGCCAGCAGGCCGGGACAGGGGGCATTGGCTGGGGCCAACGTCCTGACTTTC. It translates to CASRPGQGALAGANVLTF.

The chain couples TRBV9 to TRBJ2-7; no clear D. Per the germline V gene, CDR1 is SGDLS and CDR2 is YYNGEE. The germline V and J ends were trimmed by 1 base and 1 base, with 6 bases remaining between them. CDR3 length equals 13 residues. The CDR3 loop is CASSVPGSYEQYF. In DNA form, the CDR3 reads TGTGCCAGCAGCGTACCGGGTTCCTACGAGCAGTACTTC.

V gene TRBV2 combines with J gene TRBJ1-4, with D unresolved. The CDR3 sequence is 15 residues long. The germline V gene has CDR1 SNHLY and CDR2 FYNNEI. V was pared by 8 bases and J by 7 bases, with 20 bases between. CDR3 nucleotide sequence: TGTGCCAGCGTGAGCTGGCGGCTTTTGGGTGAAAAACTGTTTTTT. It translates to CASVSWRLLGEKLFF.

The V and J genes are TRBV12-3 or TRBV12-4 and TRBJ2-1; no definite D call. The CDR3 totals 13 residues. Trimming left V 3 bases short and J 3 bases short, with 6 bases between. The CDR3 nucleotides are TGTGCCAGCAGTTTCGACATCTACAATGAGCAGTTCTTC. Its protein is CASSFDIYNEQFF.